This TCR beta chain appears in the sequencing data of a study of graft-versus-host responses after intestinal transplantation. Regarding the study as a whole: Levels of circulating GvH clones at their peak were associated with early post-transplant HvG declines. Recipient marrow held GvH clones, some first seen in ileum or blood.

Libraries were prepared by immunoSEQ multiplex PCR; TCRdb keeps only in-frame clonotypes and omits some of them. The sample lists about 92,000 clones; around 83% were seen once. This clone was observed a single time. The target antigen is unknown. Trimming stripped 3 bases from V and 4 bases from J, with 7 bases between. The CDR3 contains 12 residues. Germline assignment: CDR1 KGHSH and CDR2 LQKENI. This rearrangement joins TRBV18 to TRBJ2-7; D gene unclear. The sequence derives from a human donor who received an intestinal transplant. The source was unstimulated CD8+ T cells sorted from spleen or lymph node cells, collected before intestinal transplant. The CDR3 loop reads CASSPGRYEQYF. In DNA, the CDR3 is TGTGCCAGCTCACCCGGCCGGTACGAGCAGTACTTC.